The 19 T cell receptor beta chains below come from one sample, sequenced in a study of OX40 agonist ivuxolimab in advanced cancers. Measured with immunoSEQ multiplex PCR; TCRdb has only the in-frame clones, and not every one. The sample lists approximately 27,000 clones; roughly 87% were seen once. The sample was CD4+ or CD8+ T cells sorted from blood, taken in a trial of the OX40 agonist ivuxolimab. These receptors were taken from an adult with an advanced solid tumor such as melanoma, head and neck, liver or kidney cancer.

The chain employs TRBV19 and TRBJ2-7, with a possible D match to TRBD2 (6 bases). Trimming cost V 5 bases and J 1 base, with 15 bases left between them. The germline V gene encodes CDR1 LNHDA and CDR2 SQIVND (reference sequence). The CDR3 is made up of 15 amino acids. CDR3 sequence: CASSSGSYGSYEQYF. The CDR3 DNA sequence: TGTGCCAGTAGTTCCGGGAGCTATGGGTCCTACGAGCAGTACTTC.

V usage is TRBV7-9 and J usage is TRBJ2-3, with a possible D match to TRBD2 (5 bases). The ends were cut back, 3 bases at V and 2 bases at J, with 9 bases in the middle. This CDR3 comprises 14 residues. The V gene's germline CDR1 is SEHNR and CDR2 FQNEAQ (reference sequence). The DNA for the CDR3 is TGTGCCAGCAGCTTGCCCGGGGACACAGATACGCAGTATTTT. This codes for CASSLPGDTDTQYF.

With respect to this clone: This same CDR3 is encoded by further DNA sequences in the sample. Here the CDR3 DNA reads TGCAGCGTCCCACTAGCAAGCACAGATACGCAGTATTTT. Amino acids: CSVPLASTDTQYF. This sequence joins TRBV29-1 and TRBJ2-3, with a tentative D call TRBD2 (6 bases). This CDR3 has 13 residues. Looked up from germline, CDR1 is SQVTM and CDR2 is ANQGSEA. Trimming stripped 6 bases from V and 0 bases from J, with 10 bases between.

This clone was detected a few times. The chain has TRBV10-2 and TRBJ1-5; 7 bases map to TRBD1. The CDR3 extends over 13 amino acids. V dropped 10 bases and J dropped 7; count of bases not matched to a gene: 10. Germline CDR1 is WSHSY and CDR2 is SAAADI. Here the CDR3 reads CATRQGAFQPQHF. The CDR3, as DNA: TGCGCCACCCGACAGGGAGCTTTCCAGCCCCAGCATTTT.

This clone qualifies as medium-sized. The V gene is TRBV2, the J gene TRBJ2-1, with TRBD2 matching 7 bases. The germline gives CDR1 SNHLY, CDR2 FYNNEI. The CDR3 sequence is 15 residues long. J was trimmed by 0 bases and V by 10 bases; bases with no gene match: 9. The CDR3 nucleotides read TGTGCCATCTCTGGGGAGGGGCTCTCCTACAATGAGCAGTTCTTC. It codes for CAISGEGLSYNEQFF.

This clone was seen a handful of times. The chain recombines TRBV6-4 with TRBJ2-2; no definite D call. V was pared by 4 bases and J by 1 base, with 7 bases between. Looked up from germline, CDR1 is MRHNA and CDR2 is SNTAGT. This CDR3 region has 14 residues. CDR3 protein: CASSVDGNTGELFF. CDR3 bases: TGTGCCAGCAGTGTAGATGGGAACACCGGGGAGCTGTTTTTT.

The chain recombines TRBV14 with TRBJ2-3, with TRBD2 matching 8 bases. Trimming at V came to 0 bases and at J to 0 bases, leaving 5 bases not matched to a gene. Germline CDR1 is SGHDN and CDR2 is FVKESK. This CDR3 has 17 amino acids. For the CDR3, the DNA is TGTGCCAGCAGCCAAGATTTTGCTAGCGGGAGCACAGATACGCAGTATTTT. It codes for CASSQDFASGSTDTQYF.

The J gene is TRBJ2-1, the V gene TRBV10-3, with 12 bases matching TRBD2. This CDR3 spans 15 amino acids. The V gene's germline CDR1 is ENHRY and CDR2 SYGVKD. V trimming: 6 bases; J trimming: 6 bases; junction bases outside the gene matches: 6. CDR3 residues: CAISPGLAGRNEQFF. The CDR3 DNA follows: TGTGCCATCAGCCCGGGACTAGCGGGCCGCAATGAGCAGTTCTTC.

The V and J genes are TRBV28 and TRBJ2-1, with 8 bases fitting TRBD2. The CDR3 is 13 amino acids. V trimming: 4 bases; J trimming: 8 bases; junction bases outside the gene matches: 4. Germline V lookup: CDR1 MDHEN, CDR2 SYDVKM. This CDR3 is CASSSGTSYEQFF. In DNA form, the CDR3 reads TGTGCCAGCAGTTCCGGGACTAGTTATGAGCAGTTCTTC.

The CDR3 bases are TGTGCCAGCAGTTTACGGGGGGGACCATACACAGATACGCAGTATTTT. It encodes CASSLRGGPYTDTQYF. The rearrangement joins TRBV28 to TRBJ2-3; 8 bases line up with TRBD2. This CDR3 contains 16 residues. V dropped 2 bases and J dropped 2; count of bases not matched to a gene: 6. Per the germline V gene, CDR1 is MDHEN and CDR2 is SYDVKM.

The rearrangement uses TRBV9 and TRBJ2-7; 8 bases are shared with TRBD1. V gave up 3 bases and J gave up 2 bases; unmatched junction bases: 7. The germline V gene has CDR1 SGDLS and CDR2 YYNGEE. This CDR3 is 15 amino acids long. CDR3 sequence: CASSGKQGEPYEQYF. CDR3 in DNA: TGTGCCAGCAGCGGCAAACAGGGGGAACCCTACGAGCAGTACTTC.

This clone was observed a few times. The chain is built from TRBV27 and TRBJ1-2; D unresolved. Trimming removed 3 bases from V and 5 bases from J, with 19 bases in between. Germline CDR1 is MNHEY and CDR2 is SMNVEV (reference sequence). The CDR3 is 16 residues long. The chain's CDR3 is CASSFSNLGWVYGYTF. DNA of the CDR3: TGTGCCAGCAGTTTCAGTAACCTGGGTTGGGTGTATGGCTACACCTTC.

The CDR3 is CASSAGPLTDTQYF. As DNA, the CDR3 is TGTGCCAGCAGCGCGGGACCCCTCACAGATACGCAGTATTTT. The V gene is TRBV9, the J gene TRBJ2-3; either TRBD1 or TRBD2 may fit D (5 bases each). There are 14 residues in the CDR3. The V and J ends lost 3 bases and 2 bases respectively, with 10 bases between them. Germline values: CDR1 SGDLS, CDR2 YYNGEE.

This clone was picked up one time. This chain links TRBV12-5 with TRBJ2-3, with 7 bases identical to TRBD1. With V trimmed by 1 base and J by 4 bases, 2 bases remained unmatched. The CDR3 consists of 14 residues. Germline V lookup: CDR1 LGHNT, CDR2 FRNRAP. In DNA form, the CDR3 reads TGTGCTAGTGGTTTGGGGGGACAGCCAGATACGCAGTATTTT. This gives the protein CASGLGGQPDTQYF.

V and J are TRBV6-4 and TRBJ2-1; no clear D. With 4 bases removed from V and 9 bases from J, the gap between germline ends came to 13 bases. The CDR3 loop spans 13 amino acids. Germline loops: CDR1 MRHNA, CDR2 SNTAGT. This CDR3 reads CASSVIDAGEQFF. The CDR3 nucleotides read TGTGCCAGCAGTGTAATCGACGCCGGTGAGCAGTTCTTC.

This chain joins TRBV6-6 and TRBJ2-3; weak D call: TRBD1 (5 bases). Per the germline V gene, CDR1 is MNHNY and CDR2 is SVGAGI (reference sequence). The CDR3 loop spans 15 amino acids. Trimming left V 4 bases short and J 0 bases short, with 11 bases between. The CDR3 DNA follows: TGTGCCAGCAGTTCCAACGACAGTAGCACAGATACGCAGTATTTT. Translated: CASSSNDSSTDTQYF.

V usage is TRBV19 and J usage is TRBJ2-7; D possibly corresponds to TRBD2 (6 bases). Trimming stripped 6 bases from V and 3 bases from J, with 12 bases between. Germline V lookup: CDR1 LNHDA, CDR2 SQIVND (reference sequence). CDR3 length: 13 amino acids. The chain's CDR3 is CASSPGLLYEQYF. The CDR3 DNA reads as TGTGCCAGTAGCCCGGGACTTCTCTACGAGCAGTACTTC. Together with reference TRBV19 and TRBJ2-7, the CDR3 gives the full variable domain: DGGITQSPKYLFRKEGQNVTLSCEQNLNHDAMYWYRQDPGQGLRLIYYSQIVNDFQKGDIAEGYSVSREKKESFPLTVTSAQKNPTAFYLCASSPGLLYEQYFGPGTRLTVT.

This clone has just one count. CDR3 in DNA: TGTGCTAGTGGACGCGGGACTAGCTCAGGGGATGAGCAGTTCTTC. Residues: CASGRGTSSGDEQFF. The chain uses TRBV12-5 and TRBJ2-1, with 9 bases lining up with TRBD2. V gave up 6 bases and J gave up 8 bases; unmatched junction bases: 11. The CDR3 sequence is 15 residues long. The germline V gene encodes CDR1 LGHNT and CDR2 FRNRAP. Together with reference TRBV12-5 and TRBJ2-1, the CDR3 gives the full variable domain: DARVTQTPRHKVTEMGQEVTMRCQPILGHNTVFWYRQTMMQGLELLAYFRNRAPLDDSGMPKDRFSAEMPDATLATLKIQPSEPRDSAVYFCASGRGTSSGDEQFFGPGTRLTVL.

J is TRBJ1-4 and V is TRBV18; 7 bases line up with TRBD1. CDR1 and CDR2 (germline): KGHSH, LQKENI. This CDR3 has 15 amino acids. V was pared by 0 bases and J by 8 bases, with 6 bases of the junction left unmatched. CDR3 sequence: CASSPPGTAGEKLFF. DNA for the CDR3: TGTGCCAGCTCACCACCGGGGACAGCCGGAGAAAAACTGTTTTTT.